Listed here are 15 T cell receptor beta chains from one sample, sequenced in a study of T-cell memory formation after mild COVID-19. From the 5' RACE reads, TCRdb called clonotypes with MiXCR, one entry per CDR3 protein. The sample consists of roughly 400,000 distinct CDR3 sequences, around 17% of them appearing once. The source material was PBMCs or a T cell subset sorted from them (not recorded which). These TCRs come from a man younger than 35 who had mild COVID-19 (a few samples of this study predate the infection). Cell type and time point are not known.

Only a few counts were recorded for this clonotype. This chain uses TRBV20-1 with TRBJ1-2, with D perhaps TRBD1 (5 bases). V lost 6 bases and J lost 5, with 16 bases in between. The CDR3 extends over 13 amino acids. From germline, CDR1 is DFQATT and CDR2 SNEGSKA (reference sequence). The CDR3 sequence is CSAPPGRRYGYTF. The CDR3 DNA follows: TGCAGTGCCCCGCCGGGACGGAGATATGGCTACACCTTC.

The CDR3 nucleotides are TGCGCCAGCAGCTTGACGGGTGCCGGCACTAATGAAAAACTGTTTTTT. Residues: CASSLTGAGTNEKLFF. This chain uses TRBV5-1 with TRBJ1-4; D call uncertain. Looked up from germline, CDR1 is SGHRS and CDR2 is YFSETQ. The CDR3 consists of 16 residues. Trimming shortened V by 1 base and J by 2 bases, and 12 bases separated the two germline ends. The whole variable domain, filled in from reference TRBV5-1 and TRBJ1-4, reads KAGVTQTPRYLIKTRGQQVTLSCSPISGHRSVSWYQQTPGQGLQFLFEYFSETQRNKGNFPGRFSGRQFSNSRSEMNVSTLELGDSALYLCASSLTGAGTNEKLFFGSGTQLSVL.

V and J are TRBV4-3 and TRBJ2-6; D is uncertain. The length of the CDR3 is 14 residues. Germline values: CDR1 LGHNA, CDR2 YSLEER. V lost 3 bases and J lost 2, with 5 bases in between. The CDR3 reads CASSQVPGANVLTF. CDR3 sequence (DNA): TGCGCCAGCAGCCAGGTTCCTGGGGCCAACGTCCTGACTTTC.

The gene calls are TRBV7-3 and TRBJ2-1; 9 bases are shared with TRBD2. V shed 4 bases, J shed 3 bases, and the junction held 4 bases outside the gene matches. This CDR3 is built from 15 residues. CDR1 is SGHTA and CDR2 is FQGTGA in the germline V gene. For the CDR3, the DNA is TGTGCCAGCAGCTCAGCGGGGGGAATCTACAATGAGCAGTTCTTC. Translation gives CASSSAGGIYNEQFF.

The sample holds a few counts of this clonotype. Here the CDR3 DNA reads TGTGCCAGCTCGAGGAATCAAGGCTACACCATATATTTT. This translates into CASSRNQGYTIYF. The chain recombines TRBV6-5 with TRBJ1-3, with D hard to call. Trimming took off 8 bases at V and 8 bases at J, with 16 bases between the two ends. Germline V lookup: CDR1 MNHEY, CDR2 SVGAGI. The CDR3 runs to 13 residues.

The table lists this clonotype with a few counts. The J gene is TRBJ1-1, the V gene TRBV4-1, with D possibly matching TRBD1 (5 bases). The CDR3 has 17 residues. With 0 bases removed from V and 6 bases from J, the gap between germline ends came to 20 bases. The germline gives CDR1 MGHRA, CDR2 YSYEKL. The CDR3 nucleotides are TGCGCCAGCAGCCAAGATCGGGCAGGGCCTCTCCGGGCTGAAGCTTTCTTT. Residues: CASSQDRAGPLRAEAFF.

Worth noting for this clonotype: Relative to the germline gene, one junction end is altered; a read error may explain this. The chain links TRBV12-3 or TRBV12-4 to TRBJ2-2; 9 nucleotides match TRBD1. The CDR3 has 14 residues. In DNA form, the CDR3 reads TGTGCCAGCAGTTTTGGACAGGGGCACGGGGATCTGTTTTTT. Translating it yields CASSFGQGHGDLFF.

This rearrangement joins TRBV11-2 to TRBJ2-3; the match to TRBD1 covers 8 bases. Germline CDR1 is SGHAT and CDR2 is FQNNGV. The CDR3 is 15 residues long. V was clipped by 5 bases and J by 2 bases; unmatched bases: 6. DNA of the CDR3: TGTGCCAGCAGCCCTGGACAGGGACTCACAGATACGCAGTATTTT. Protein product: CASSPGQGLTDTQYF.

This clonotype was observed a few times. V and J are TRBV5-1 and TRBJ1-1; D unclear. The CDR3 is 14 amino acids. V shed 2 bases and J shed 6 bases, with 14 bases lying between them. Germline assignment: CDR1 SGHRS and CDR2 YFSETQ. The CDR3 DNA is TGCGCCAGCAGCTTCGGACTGGTCGGGTCTGAAGCTTTCTTT. This translates into CASSFGLVGSEAFF.

This clonotype came up a few times. V gene TRBV24-1 combines with J gene TRBJ2-2; 9 bases line up with TRBD1. The CDR3 is 16 residues long. Germline values: CDR1 KGHDR, CDR2 SFDVKD. V lost 4 bases, J lost 5 bases, and 7 bases stayed unmatched. The CDR3: CATSDAGQGRTGELFF. The CDR3 region has the DNA TGTGCCACCAGTGACGCGGGACAGGGTAGGACCGGGGAGCTGTTTTTT.

Of note for this clonotype: Germline is not matched at one junction end, which may reflect a read error. The V call is TRBV5-1, the J call TRBJ2-2, with 7 bases matching TRBD1. The CDR3 runs 14 residues. Germline V CDR1 and CDR2: SGHRS, YFSETQ. The CDR3 DNA reads TGCGCCAGCAGCGGGGACAGATCCACCGGTGAGCTGTTTTTT. Translating it yields CASSGDRSTGELFF.

The rearrangement joins TRBV7-3 to TRBJ1-2, with D maybe TRBD1 (6 bases). The V end lost 5 bases, the J end lost 7 bases, and 23 bases lay between the germline ends. The CDR3 length is 16 residues. Germline V gene lookup returns CDR1 SGHTA and CDR2 FQGTGA. Here the CDR3 reads CASSNQQGRVQSGYTF. The DNA of the CDR3 is TGTGCCAGCAGCAACCAACAGGGAAGAGTCCAGTCTGGCTACACCTTC.

The rearrangement joins TRBV6-2 or TRBV6-3 to TRBJ2-5, with a tentative D call TRBD2 (6 bases). CDR1 MNHEY and CDR2 SVGEGT come from the germline V gene. V was cut by 2 bases and J by 4 bases, with 11 bases left in between. This CDR3 is built from 14 residues. In DNA, the CDR3 is TGTGCCAGCAGTTACGCGGGGAATCGAGAGACCCAGTACTTC. Translating it yields CASSYAGNRETQYF.

This clonotype was counted between two and nine times. The V call is TRBV18, the J call TRBJ2-5; D gene uncertain. Trimming removed 3 bases from V and 5 bases from J, with 10 bases in between. This CDR3 is built from 13 residues. Germline lookup yields CDR1 KGHSH and CDR2 LQKENI. In nucleotides, the CDR3 is TGTGCCAGCTCACCGGCCAGTCGGGAGACCCAGTACTTC. It is translated as CASSPASRETQYF.

This clonotype was observed a few times. J is TRBJ2-5 and V is TRBV27; possible D gene TRBD2, 6 bases. From germline, CDR1 is MNHEY and CDR2 SMNVEV (reference sequence). With 0 bases removed from V and 4 bases from J, the gap between germline ends came to 12 bases. There are 15 residues in the CDR3. CDR3: CASSLSLTSGETQYF. The DNA for the CDR3 is TGTGCCAGCAGTTTATCGCTGACTAGTGGAGAGACCCAGTACTTC.